This TCR beta chain was observed in a study of patients and donors after allogeneic stem cell transplantation (dated by TCRdb to about 2020). Between the V and J ends, shortened by 1 base and 7 bases respectively, the junction contains 13 bases. Per the germline V gene, MGHRA is the CDR1 and YSYEKL is the CDR2. The cysteine opens and the phenylalanine closes a CDR3 of 15 amino acids. CDR3 DNA is the only sequence kept; it has 45 bases, read in frame from the first base. Libraries were made using RT-PCR. The sample was run on a NextSeq 550. Using fastp at Q25 and MiXCR, TCRdb reprocessed the public reads and kept productive beta chains. Identical CDR3 proteins give one entry, which carries the most common genes and DNA. Recorded for this sample are hundreds of thousands of distinct CDR3 sequences; 16% of them occurred a single time. Around 7.2% of the sample is taken by the ten largest. Remarks on this clonotype: Its antigen target is currently unknown. Per-nucleotide qualities are absent, and no much larger clonotype sits a single base away.

The chain links TRBV4-1 with TRBJ2-2; the D gene is perhaps TRBD1, from 6 matching bases. This receptor was obtained from a human donor who was either an allogeneic HSCT recipient or a stem cell or donor lymphocyte infusion donor (not recorded which). It is not recorded whose cells these are; they may come from a transplant donor. The sample was blood, either unsorted or a sorted T cell fraction (not recorded which). The nucleotide sequence reads TGCGCCAGCAGCCAAGTTGTAACAGGGAACGGGGAGCTGTTTTTT. The translation is CASSQVVTGNGELFF.